This T cell receptor beta chain was identified during a study of T cells in Graves' hyperthyroidism and ophthalmopathy. Study at large: Pretreatment peripheral blood was obtained at initial diagnosis.

Study outcomes and limitations: Separation of ophthalmopathy from stable hyperthyroidism was achieved by a 13 V-J model. Blood also contained most expanded thyroid clonotypes above 0.001.

V dropped 1 base and J dropped 6; count of bases not matched to a gene: 6. Germline lookup yields CDR1 DFQATT and CDR2 SNEGSKA (reference sequence). This CDR3 comprises 14 residues. Researchers took RNA transcripts and amplified the TCR beta CDR3 regions from them. When the TCR CDR3 underwent first-round RT-PCR, the HTBI primer set was used. TCRdb reanalysed the multiplex PCR reads using MiXCR and keeps one entry per CDR3 protein. The sample includes hundreds of thousands of distinct CDR3 sequences, under 45% of them seen just once. Hyperthyroidism was newly diagnosed in patients aged 18 to 65 (duration under 2 months). With regard to this clonotype: Its cognate antigen is unknown.

Sequenced material: blood. This sequence originates from a woman between 40 and 55 years old with Graves' hyperthyroidism. The chain links TRBV20-1 to TRBJ2-7; 10 bases match TRBD2. The CDR3 reads CSARVLAGLLEQYF. CDR3 DNA sequence: TGCAGTGCTAGAGTACTAGCGGGACTTCTCGAGCAGTACTTC.